The source of this T cell receptor (beta chain) is a study of cytomegalovirus exposure and HLA in healthy donors. Germline V gene sequence: CDR1 MRHNA, CDR2 SNTAGT. With V trimmed by 0 bases and J by 3 bases, 6 bases remained unmatched. CDR3 length: 16 residues. It was with 60 Vbeta and 13 Jbeta primers that the PCR ran. The data were produced by immunoSEQ multiplex PCR, yet TCRdb's version contains in-frame clones alone and is incomplete. The profile shows roughly 170,000 clones, around 75% of them singletons. The sample comprised PBMCs. This TCR was recovered from a female donor in good health and CMV-seronegative. The chain carries TRBV6-4 and TRBJ2-7; TRBD2 matches at 9 bases. The CDR3 nucleotides read TGTGCCAGCAGTGACTCGTCGGCTAGCGGGATCTACGAGCAGTACTTC. Residues: CASSDSSASGIYEQYF.